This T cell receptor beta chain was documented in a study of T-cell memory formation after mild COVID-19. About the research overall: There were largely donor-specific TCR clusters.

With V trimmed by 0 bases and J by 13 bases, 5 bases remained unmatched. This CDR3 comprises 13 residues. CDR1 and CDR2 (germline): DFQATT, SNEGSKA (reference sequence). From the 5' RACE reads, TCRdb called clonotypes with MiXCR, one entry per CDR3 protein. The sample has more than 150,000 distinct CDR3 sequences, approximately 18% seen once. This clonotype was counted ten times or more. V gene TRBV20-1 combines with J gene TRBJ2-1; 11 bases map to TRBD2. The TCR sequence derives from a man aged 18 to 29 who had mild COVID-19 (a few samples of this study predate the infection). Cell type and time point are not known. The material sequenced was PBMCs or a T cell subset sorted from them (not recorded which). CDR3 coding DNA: TGCAGTGCTAGAGACGGACTAGCGGGCTCTCAGTTCTTC. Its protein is CSARDGLAGSQFF.